A selection of T cell receptor beta chains follows, all from one sample in a study of chemoradiotherapy in HPV16-positive cancers. The table came from immunoSEQ multiplex PCR; TCRdb's copy has only in-frame clones and leaves some out. The sample contains about 7,400 clones, roughly 70% of which appear only once. The material was tumor tissue, obtained from a patient who underwent chemoradiotherapy. These receptors were obtained from a human donor with HPV-associated anogenital cancer. The CDR3 runs from the conserved cysteine through the conserved F or W. The order of the fields is CDR3 protein, V gene.

CATRTDYNTEAFF	TRBV10-1
CASSSGGYEQYF	TRBV6-5
CASSYSSPGENEKLFF	TRBV6-5
CARSYDGYTF	TRBV5-3
CASSDPTSGGHYEQYF	TRBV10-2
CASSQGTYGYTF	TRBV6-5
CASSGAGQNQPQHF	TRBV2
CAWGMGAYEQYF	TRBV30
CASSSLMTGVGEKLFF	TRBV27
CASSGITLGANVLTF	TRBV5-4
CASSSHRVLFEKLFF	TRBV7-9
CASSQGQVNWNEQFF	TRBV14
CASSFTGISYEQYF	TRBV27
CASSLVIGDTQYF	TRBV7-9
CASSLRASQETQYF	TRBV5-1
CASSLASGGAYEQYF	TRBV7-2
CASSLTATCGAGGPIGNQPQHF	TRBV7-3
CASSADTVTGKDGYTF	TRBV5-4
CASSLVVEGLPFF	TRBV27
CASGPLGGTVSGTDTQYF	TRBV27
CASSHVYRGQGRTEAFF	TRBV14
CASSIQEGNGYTF	TRBV2
CASSERGVETQYF	TRBV13
CASSSGGHSGNTIYF	TRBV5-1
CASSLAGRGGGDTQYF	TRBV5-4
CASSQGSGLPTGELFF	TRBV4-1
CASSFLSGSGYEQYF	TRBV11-3
CASSQDSGMGGNQPQHF	TRBV4-1
CASSESISSTRAGGYTF	TRBV10-2
CASSEVVGWGNQPQHF	TRBV2
CASSLAVPDSPLHF	TRBV7-3
CASSGRGWNEKLFF	TRBV9
CASSPGDSHSGANVLTF	TRBV10-1
CAISEGPRQGRTQYF	TRBV10-3
CASSVKGTDPKTQYF	TRBV9
CASSRSGSNYEQYF	TRBV2
CASSQVSQGGADTQYF	TRBV4-1
CASSLSGSLEAFF	TRBV27